This section outlines one T cell receptor (beta chain) sequence together with its context. There is no known antigen for this receptor. Base qualities are not at hand, and no much larger clone is one base apart. This sample was included in a study of vaccination effects on CD4 cells after COVID-19 (dated by TCRdb to 2022 to 2024). About the study as a whole: In the ViraFEST assay, PBMC were stimulated with viral peptide pools, and TCR sequencing was then used to find antigen-specific CD4+ T cell clonotypes based on their expansion. Each participant got two doses of an mRNA SARS-CoV-2 vaccine, either BNT162b2 or mRNA-1273. Approximately 2 million PBMC per well were cultured in IMDM with about 5% human AB serum, 10 IU/ml IL-2 and gentamicin, plus 10 ug/ml peptides. SARS-CoV-2 spike-specific CD4+ TCR repertoires were compared before and after mRNA vaccination in COVID-19 convalescent patients and in infection-naive vaccine recipients. The full study included 10 to 11 COVID-19 convalescent patients and several SARS-CoV-2-naive healthy vaccine recipients. Cultures from other donors in the study were sequenced with the Oncomine TCR Beta short-read assay on an Illumina iSeq 100. Beyond this particular receptor, the publication reports: Among healthy vaccine recipients, nearly all vaccine-induced clones were SARS-CoV-2 mono-reactive, and just 1 of 255 was cross-reactive with common cold coronaviruses. The study was limited by a small number of convalescent patients, and early post-infection timepoints were lacking. Both infection-induced and vaccine-induced clones contracted markedly at late post-vaccination timepoints, which is consistent with waning T cell responses.

Library method: the immunoSEQ multiplex PCR assay. TCR beta CDR3 sequencing was performed on DNA from the cultured, isolated CD4+ T cells. Per the source publication's procedure: Non-productive TCR sequences were removed and reads were trimmed to the CDR3 region, keeping CDR3s of at least 7 amino acids. The MANAFEST web app was used to identify antigen-specific clonotypes by comparing expansion in peptide wells with expansion in reference cultures. For clones to be considered positive, expansion at FDR<0.05 versus reference and all other wells, an odds ratio above 5, and a frequency above 0.1% in two replicate wells were required. Clonotypes significantly expanded in SARS-CoV-2 spike wells and in at least one common cold coronavirus spike condition were defined as cross-reactive. Using the stringdist R package, CDR3 similarity was measured by Levenshtein distance, and unrooted trees were constructed with ape in R 3.6.1. TCRdb stores this immuneACCESS table with in-frame sequences only. Part of the clones is absent; in the studies checked, under half of the shortfall reflects unresolved V genes, and no reason is known for the rest. D and trimming were read from the DNA, whereas the V and J calls and clone size are those reported in that table. The sample table records 40,000 or so clones; about four fifths of these occur just once. The ten largest make up about 3% of the sample.

The cysteine opens and the phenylalanine closes a CDR3 of 16 amino acids. The CDR3 DNA has 48 bases and is translated from base 1. Trimming removed 2 bases from V and 7 bases from J, leaving 23 bases between the germline ends. CDR1 and CDR2 (GTSNPN, SVGIG) derive from the germline V gene (reference sequence). After roughly 11 days of culture, CD4+ T cells were isolated with the EasySep CD4+ T cell isolation kit. Negative nucleocapsid antibody results before and after vaccination confirmed that the healthy vaccine recipients had no prior SARS-CoV-2 infection. Half of the culture medium was replaced with fresh IL-2-containing medium on days 3 and 7. Unless otherwise noted, each peptide stimulation condition was cultured in triplicate wells. PBMC were separated from whole blood using Ficoll-Paque Plus gradient centrifugation and were then either cryopreserved at -140C or used fresh. Genomic DNA was extracted from cultured CD4+ T cells with the QIAamp micro DNA kit.

The chain is made from TRBV30 and TRBJ1-1; matching of 6 bases hints at TRBD1 as the D gene. The sequence came from a human donor who received a COVID-19 vaccine. The source was CD4+ T cells from PBMCs cultured without peptide, collected before COVID-19 vaccination. The nucleotide sequence is TGTGCCTGGAGTCGATCAAGAACAGGGAGGGGTGGTGAAGCTTTCTTT. This translates into CAWSRSRTGRGGEAFF.